The T cell receptor (beta chain) under discussion was sequenced for a study of blood T cell repertoires in COVID-19. Study-wide context: The origin of the acute and convalescent COVID-19 samples was the United States, Italy and Spain. From T cells, B-cell-depleted T cells, or PBMCs came the material, which was cDNA or gDNA.

The CDR3 runs 17 residues. J was trimmed by 0 bases and V by 5 bases; bases with no gene match: 9. In germline, CDR1 is SNHLY, CDR2 FYNNEI. Per the original data handling: Amplification of reference gene primers was used by the study to estimate nucleated cell counts. Produced via immunoSEQ multiplex PCR; TCRdb's table is partial and in-frame only. Clonal size and the V and J genes are those of that table, whereas D and trimming came from the DNA. In the table there are about 200,000 clones, over 80% of which are singletons. This chain joins TRBV2 and TRBJ2-7; TRBD2 matches 11 bases. The specimen sequenced was peripheral blood. This sequence originates from a man in his forties or fifties with acute or convalescent COVID-19. The CDR3 loop reads CASSPGGLAAYSYEQYF. The DNA for the CDR3 is TGTGCCAGCAGTCCCGGGGGACTAGCGGCTTACTCCTACGAGCAGTACTTC.